Below are 18 T cell receptor beta chains sequenced from a single sample in a study of blood T cell repertoires in COVID-19. Some clones are missing from TCRdb's copy, which holds only in-frame ones; the method was immunoSEQ multiplex PCR. The table includes 160,000 or so clones, roughly 85% detected once. The sample consisted of peripheral blood. Receptors originate from a woman between 45 and 60 years old with COVID-19, enrolled during active disease.

This clone was seen once. V is TRBV19 and J is TRBJ1-1; D is undetermined. This CDR3 comprises 13 residues. The ends were cut back, 9 bases at V and 0 bases at J, with 11 bases in the middle. Germline CDR1 and CDR2: LNHDA and SQIVND (reference sequence). CDR3 loop: CASGMGLNTEAFF. The CDR3 nucleotides read TGTGCCAGCGGGATGGGGTTGAACACTGAAGCTTTCTTT.

This CDR3 is CASSQHPTGEAFF. CDR3 bases: TGTGCCAGCAGCCAACACCCGACAGGCGAAGCTTTCTTT. The genes are TRBV3-1 (or the pseudogene TRBV3-2) and TRBJ1-1; D is perhaps TRBD1 (6 bases). Germline V gene sequence: CDR1 LGHDT, CDR2 YNNKEL (reference sequence). With 2 bases removed from V and 8 bases from J, the gap between germline ends came to 12 bases. The CDR3 covers 13 residues.

The V call is TRBV6-5, the J call TRBJ1-2; the D gene is possibly TRBD1 (5 bases). Between the trimmed V and J ends, which lost 7 bases and 5 bases, there was a span of 17 bases. The CDR3 is 14 amino acids. Germline loops: CDR1 MNHEY, CDR2 SVGAGI. The chain's CDR3 is CASTKPGSIYGYTF. In DNA form, the CDR3 reads TGTGCCAGCACCAAACCAGGGTCCATTTATGGCTACACCTTC.

This clone was observed a single time. As DNA, the CDR3 is TGTGCCAGCAGTTACGATCAGGGGGAGACCCAGTACTTC. Translated: CASSYDQGETQYF. The chain recombines TRBV6-6 with TRBJ2-5; TRBD1 might be the D (6 bases). Germline values: CDR1 MNHNY, CDR2 SVGAGI (reference sequence). CDR3 length: 13 residues. V was cut by 2 bases and J by 5 bases, with 9 bases left in between.

This clone was found a few times. This chain joins TRBV7-6 and TRBJ2-2, with 10 bases lining up with TRBD1. CDR1 and CDR2 from the germline V gene are SGHVS and FNYEAQ. V gave up 5 bases and J gave up 6 bases; unmatched junction bases: 6. This CDR3 contains 15 residues. The CDR3 nucleotides are TGTGCCAGCAGCCTCGGACAGGGGGGTGCCGGGGAGCTGTTTTTT. Translated, it gives CASSLGQGGAGELFF.

The chain couples TRBV30 to TRBJ2-5; possible D gene TRBD1, 5 bases. The CDR3 extends over 12 amino acids. V was cut by 2 bases and J by 3 bases, with 7 bases left in between. Germline V CDR1 and CDR2: GTSNPN, SVGIG (reference sequence). Here the CDR3 DNA reads TGTGCCTGGAGTCCGACAGAAGAGACCCAGTACTTC. This encodes CAWSPTEETQYF.

The chain carries TRBV12-3 or TRBV12-4 and TRBJ2-7; D is perhaps TRBD1 (5 bases). The V end was cut by 1 base, the J end by 3 bases, with 7 bases between. The CDR3 loop spans 13 amino acids. The DNA for the CDR3 is TGTGCCAGCAGTTTAGTCCAGGGCTACGAGCAGTACTTC. Translating gives CASSLVQGYEQYF.

The count of this clone is one. V usage is TRBV10-3 and J usage is TRBJ2-5; 10 positions agree with TRBD1. The germline V gene encodes CDR1 ENHRY and CDR2 SYGVKD. The trim removed 0 bases at V and 4 bases at J, leaving 2 bases unmatched. The CDR3 sequence is 15 residues long. The CDR3 sequence is CAISESGQGGETQYF. In nucleotides, the CDR3 is TGTGCCATCAGTGAGTCCGGACAGGGGGGAGAGACCCAGTACTTC.

This rearrangement joins TRBV19 to TRBJ2-7, with D perhaps matching TRBD1 (5 bases). Germline CDR1 LNHDA, CDR2 SQIVND (reference sequence). V lost 4 bases, J lost 2 bases, and 12 bases lay in between. The CDR3 loop spans 14 amino acids. CDR3 in amino acids: CASSKGSGPYEQYF. The CDR3 region has the DNA TGTGCCAGTAGTAAGGGGTCAGGCCCCTACGAGCAGTACTTC.

The chain recombines TRBV6-5 with TRBJ1-1; 8 nucleotides match TRBD1. CDR3 length equals 14 residues. After removal of 4 bases from V and 5 bases from J, the junction contained 6 bases not matched to a gene. Germline values: CDR1 MNHEY, CDR2 SVGAGI. The CDR3 loop reads CASSSGQGRTEAFF. CDR3 nucleotide sequence: TGTGCCAGCAGTTCAGGACAGGGTAGAACTGAAGCTTTCTTT.

The chain links TRBV6-6 to TRBJ2-1, with TRBD1 matching 7 bases. The CDR3 extends over 13 amino acids. The ends lost 2 bases at V and 8 bases at J; junction bases unmatched: 3. From germline, CDR1 is MNHNY and CDR2 SVGAGI (reference sequence). CDR3 region: CASSYKGADEQFF. CDR3 nucleotide sequence: TGTGCCAGCAGTTACAAGGGGGCGGATGAGCAGTTCTTC.

The chain is built from TRBV23-1 and TRBJ2-4, with D perhaps TRBD1 (6 bases). TRBV23-1 is an open reading frame whose function is uncertain. V was shortened by 4 bases and J by 9 bases, with 16 bases between the two germline ends. CDR3 length equals 14 residues. In nucleotides, the CDR3 is TGCGCCAGCAGTCCCCGAGGGGGAAGGGGCATTCAGTACTTC. This sequence encodes CASSPRGGRGIQYF.

V usage is TRBV9 and J usage is TRBJ2-7, with 12 bases identical to TRBD1. CDR3 length equals 16 residues. Germline-derived CDR1 and CDR2 are SGDLS and YYNGEE. V dropped 0 bases and J dropped 7; count of bases not matched to a gene: 8. The CDR3 nucleotides are TGTGCCAGCAGCGTAGGTGTGGGACAGGGGGCTAAAGAGCAGTACTTC. This encodes CASSVGVGQGAKEQYF.

The genes are TRBV28 and TRBJ2-7, with D perhaps matching TRBD1 (5 bases). The germline V gene encodes CDR1 MDHEN and CDR2 SYDVKM. The CDR3 length is 12 residues. The V end was cut by 4 bases, the J end by 4 bases, with 8 bases between. CDR3 amino acids: CASSSTVYEQYF. The CDR3 DNA sequence: TGTGCCAGCAGTTCGACAGTATACGAGCAGTACTTC.

The chain employs TRBV3-1 (or the pseudogene TRBV3-2) and TRBJ2-5; TRBD1 matches at 8 bases. J gave up 5 bases and V 1 base, and 6 bases lay outside the gene matches. CDR1 is LGHDT and CDR2 is YNNKEL in the germline V gene (reference sequence). CDR3 size: 15 residues. The CDR3, as DNA: TGTGCCAGCAGCCAAGTTGCAGGGGGCTGGGAGACCCAGTACTTC. This sequence encodes CASSQVAGGWETQYF.

The CDR3 is CASHGIAGDEQFF. The CDR3 DNA reads as TGTGCATCTCACGGGATAGCGGGGGACGAGCAGTTCTTC. V is TRBV10-3 and J is TRBJ2-1, with 9 bases that match TRBD2. The CDR3 has 13 residues. Germline loops: CDR1 ENHRY, CDR2 SYGVKD.

The V call is TRBV4-3, the J call TRBJ2-1; 12 nucleotides match TRBD2. V dropped 1 base and J dropped 6; count of bases not matched to a gene: 7. The germline CDR1 and CDR2 sequences are LGHNA and YSLEER. This CDR3 is built from 17 residues. The CDR3 is CASSQASGGATGNEQFF. The CDR3 DNA sequence: TGCGCCAGCAGCCAAGCTAGCGGGGGGGCCACGGGCAATGAGCAGTTCTTC.

This sequence joins TRBV10-1 and TRBJ2-2; D gene uncertain. Trimming pared 4 bases from V and 3 bases from J, leaving 6 bases between. Germline V lookup: CDR1 WNHNN, CDR2 SYGVQD (reference sequence). This CDR3 comprises 13 residues. The CDR3 protein is CASSGLDTGELFF. CDR3 nucleotides: TGCGCCAGCAGTGGACTCGACACCGGGGAGCTGTTTTTT.